One sample yielded the 9 T cell receptor beta chains listed below, sequenced in a study of T cell responses to AZD1222 COVID-19 vaccine. Method: immunoSEQ multiplex PCR; TCRdb's copy keeps in-frame clones and lacks some. Of roughly 120,000 clones in the sample, 70% to 90% were seen once. This specimen consisted of peripheral blood, obtained on day 0 of AZD1222 vaccination. The receptors were sampled from an adult in good health.

The CDR3 loop reads CAWSVLSGNTIYF. The CDR3 DNA reads TGTGCCTGGAGTGTGCTCTCTGGAAACACCATATATTTT. The gene calls are TRBV30 and TRBJ1-3; D not certain. Looked up from germline, CDR1 is GTSNPN and CDR2 is SVGIG (reference sequence). The CDR3 is made up of 13 amino acids. V dropped 0 bases and J dropped 0 bases, with 3 bases sitting between them.

The sample holds many counts of this clone. The V gene is TRBV19, the J gene TRBJ1-1; D gene unclear. The CDR3 loop spans 14 amino acids. The V end lost 7 bases, the J end lost 0 bases, and 12 bases lay between the germline ends. Germline assignment: CDR1 LNHDA and CDR2 SQIVND (reference sequence). The CDR3 sequence: CASKYEAMNTEAFF. Here the CDR3 DNA reads TGTGCCAGTAAGTACGAAGCAATGAACACTGAAGCTTTCTTT.

The genes are TRBV6-5 and TRBJ2-2; 7 nucleotides match TRBD2. This CDR3 has 12 residues. V shed 8 bases and J 4 bases; nucleotides not matched to a gene: 1. Germline CDR1 is MNHEY and CDR2 is SVGAGI. The CDR3 spells CASGRGTGELFF. The CDR3 DNA is TGTGCCAGCGGGAGGGGCACCGGGGAGCTGTTTTTT.

In regard to this clone: A read error may produce the germline difference seen at one junction end. This CDR3 is also generated by other DNA sequences in the sample. The rearrangement links TRBV7-7 to TRBJ2-5; 11 nucleotides align to TRBD2. This CDR3 has 14 amino acids. The germline V gene has CDR1 SSHAT and CDR2 FNYEAQ (reference sequence). The CDR3 coding sequence is TGTGCTAGCAGCTTAGCGGGGGGGGCCGAGACCCAGTACTTC. This codes for CASSLAGGAETQYF.

The rearrangement uses TRBV18 and TRBJ2-7; TRBD2 matches at 9 bases. After removal of 0 bases from V and 4 bases from J, the junction contained 7 bases not matched to a gene. The CDR3 has 16 amino acids. Germline lookup yields CDR1 KGHSH and CDR2 LQKENI. DNA of the CDR3: TGTGCCAGCTCACCACCTGAGACTAGCGGTGCGTACGAGCAGTACTTC. Translated: CASSPPETSGAYEQYF.

This clone turned up a few times. The rearrangement uses TRBV19 and TRBJ1-5; 7 bases match TRBD1. V trimming: 3 bases; J trimming: 4 bases; junction bases outside the gene matches: 6. Germline values: CDR1 LNHDA, CDR2 SQIVND (reference sequence). The CDR3 is made up of 15 amino acids. The CDR3 is CASSIYGTANQPQHF. CDR3 coding DNA: TGTGCCAGTAGTATCTACGGGACAGCGAATCAGCCCCAGCATTTT.

Only one count was recorded for this clone. The genes are TRBV27 and TRBJ2-6, with a tentative D call TRBD1 (6 bases). Germline V gene lookup returns CDR1 MNHEY and CDR2 SMNVEV (reference sequence). CDR3 size: 18 residues. Trimming removed 1 base at V and 0 bases at J, with 13 bases between. CDR3 coding DNA: TGTGCCAGCAGTTTATATGGACAGCACCACTCTGGGGCCAACGTCCTGACTTTC. It codes for CASSLYGQHHSGANVLTF.

In its sample, this clone was seen once. The V call is TRBV6-5, the J call TRBJ1-1; tentatively, D is TRBD1 (6 bases). CDR3 length: 15 residues. CDR1 and CDR2 from the germline V gene are MNHEY and SVGAGI. The V and J ends lost 3 bases and 2 bases respectively, with 13 bases between them. The CDR3 bases are TGTGCCAGCAGTTATGGTGGGGGCGTAAACACTGAAGCTTTCTTT. Its protein product is CASSYGGGVNTEAFF.

The gene calls are TRBV30 and TRBJ2-4; 8 positions agree with TRBD2. CDR1 and CDR2 from the germline V gene are GTSNPN and SVGIG (reference sequence). The CDR3 runs to 19 residues. The V gene end was trimmed by 0 bases and the J gene end by 0 bases; junction bases not matched to a gene: 13. The CDR3 here is CAWSVLSGSRKKAKNIQYF. CDR3 bases: TGTGCCTGGAGTGTACTCAGCGGGAGTAGGAAGAAAGCCAAAAACATTCAGTACTTC.